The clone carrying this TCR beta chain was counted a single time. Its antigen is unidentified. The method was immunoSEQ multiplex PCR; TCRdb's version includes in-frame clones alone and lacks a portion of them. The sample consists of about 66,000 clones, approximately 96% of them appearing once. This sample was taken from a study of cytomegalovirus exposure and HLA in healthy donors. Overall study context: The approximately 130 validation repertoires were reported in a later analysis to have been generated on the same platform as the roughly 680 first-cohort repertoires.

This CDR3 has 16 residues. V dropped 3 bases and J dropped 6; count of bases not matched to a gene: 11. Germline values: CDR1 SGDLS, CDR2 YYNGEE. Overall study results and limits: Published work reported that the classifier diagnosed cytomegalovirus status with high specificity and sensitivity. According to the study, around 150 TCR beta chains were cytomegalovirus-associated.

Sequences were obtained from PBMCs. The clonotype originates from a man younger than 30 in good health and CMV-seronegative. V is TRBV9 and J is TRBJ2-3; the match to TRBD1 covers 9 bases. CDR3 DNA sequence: TGTGCCAGCAGCGCCCCGGGACAGGGTAGGGTCGATACGCAGTATTTT. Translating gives CASSAPGQGRVDTQYF.